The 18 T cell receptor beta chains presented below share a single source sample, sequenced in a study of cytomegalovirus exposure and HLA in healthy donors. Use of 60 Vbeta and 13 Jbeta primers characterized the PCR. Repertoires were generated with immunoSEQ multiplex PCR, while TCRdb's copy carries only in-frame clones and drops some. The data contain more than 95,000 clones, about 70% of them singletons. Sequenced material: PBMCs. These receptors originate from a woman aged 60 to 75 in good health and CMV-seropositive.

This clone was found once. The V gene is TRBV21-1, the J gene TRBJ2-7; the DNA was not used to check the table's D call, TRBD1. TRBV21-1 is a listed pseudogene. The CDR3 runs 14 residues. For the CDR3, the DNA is TGTGCCAGCAGCTACGGACAGGGAACCTACGAGCAGTACTTC. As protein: CASSYGQGTYEQYF.

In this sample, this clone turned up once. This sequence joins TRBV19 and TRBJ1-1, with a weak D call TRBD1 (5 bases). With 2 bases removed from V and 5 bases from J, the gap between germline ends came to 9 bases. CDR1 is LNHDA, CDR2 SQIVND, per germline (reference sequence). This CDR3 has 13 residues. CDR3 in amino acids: CASSIQGSTEAFF. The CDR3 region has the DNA TGTGCCAGTAGTATACAGGGATCGACTGAAGCTTTCTTT.

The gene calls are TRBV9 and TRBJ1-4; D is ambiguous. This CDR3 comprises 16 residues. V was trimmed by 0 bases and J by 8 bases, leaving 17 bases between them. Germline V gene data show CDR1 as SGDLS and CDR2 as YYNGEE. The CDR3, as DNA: TGTGCCAGCAGCGTAGGGGCCACAAATTCGAACGAAAAACTGTTTTTT. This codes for CASSVGATNSNEKLFF. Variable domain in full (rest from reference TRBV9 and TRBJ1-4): DSGVTQTPKHLITATGQRVTLRCSPRSGDLSVYWYQQSLDQGLQFLIQYYNGEERAKGNILERFSAQQFPDLHSELNLSSLELGDSALYFCASSVGATNSNEKLFFGSGTQLSVL.

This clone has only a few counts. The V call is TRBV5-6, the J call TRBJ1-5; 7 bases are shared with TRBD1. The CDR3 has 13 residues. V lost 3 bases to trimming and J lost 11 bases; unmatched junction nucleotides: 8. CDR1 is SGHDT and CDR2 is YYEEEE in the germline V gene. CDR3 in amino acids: CASSSIQGMSQHF. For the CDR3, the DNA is TGTGCCAGCAGCTCGATACAGGGGATGTCCCAGCATTTT.

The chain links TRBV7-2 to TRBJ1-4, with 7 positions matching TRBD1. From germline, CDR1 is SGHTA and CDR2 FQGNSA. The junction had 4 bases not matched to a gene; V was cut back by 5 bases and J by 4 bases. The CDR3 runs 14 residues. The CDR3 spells CASSQTGLNEKLFF. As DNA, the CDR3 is TGTGCCAGCAGCCAGACAGGGCTTAATGAAAAACTGTTTTTT.

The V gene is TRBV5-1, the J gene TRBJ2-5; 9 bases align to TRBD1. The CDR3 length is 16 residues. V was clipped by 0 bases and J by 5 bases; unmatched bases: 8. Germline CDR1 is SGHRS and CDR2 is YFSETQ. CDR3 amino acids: CASSLDGTGYYETQYF. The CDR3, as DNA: TGCGCCAGCAGCTTGGATGGGACAGGGTATTATGAGACCCAGTACTTC.

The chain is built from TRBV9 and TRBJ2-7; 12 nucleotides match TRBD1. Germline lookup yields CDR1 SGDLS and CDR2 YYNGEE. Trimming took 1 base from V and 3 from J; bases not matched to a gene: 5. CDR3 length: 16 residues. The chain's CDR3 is CASSVQGTGGFYEQYF. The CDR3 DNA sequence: TGTGCCAGCAGCGTACAGGGGACAGGGGGCTTCTACGAGCAGTACTTC.

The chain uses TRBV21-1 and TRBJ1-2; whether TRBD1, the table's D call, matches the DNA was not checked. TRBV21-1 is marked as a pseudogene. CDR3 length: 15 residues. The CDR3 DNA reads TGTGCCAGCAGCAAAGTCTTCACAGGGGAGTTTGGCTACACCTTC. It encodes CASSKVFTGEFGYTF.

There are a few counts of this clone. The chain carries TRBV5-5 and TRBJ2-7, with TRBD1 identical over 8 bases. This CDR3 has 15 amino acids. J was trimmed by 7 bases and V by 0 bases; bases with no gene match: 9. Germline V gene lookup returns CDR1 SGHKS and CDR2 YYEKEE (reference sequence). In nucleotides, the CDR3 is TGTGCCAGCAGCTTGGCAGGGGGCCCGGTCTATGAGCAGTACTTC. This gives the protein CASSLAGGPVYEQYF.

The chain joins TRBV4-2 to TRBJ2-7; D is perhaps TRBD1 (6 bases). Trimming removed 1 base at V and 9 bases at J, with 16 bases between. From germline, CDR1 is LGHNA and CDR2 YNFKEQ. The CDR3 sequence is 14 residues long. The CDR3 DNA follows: TGTGCCAGCAGCCAAGCGGGGACATCGAGGGGGCAGTACTTC. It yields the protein CASSQAGTSRGQYF.

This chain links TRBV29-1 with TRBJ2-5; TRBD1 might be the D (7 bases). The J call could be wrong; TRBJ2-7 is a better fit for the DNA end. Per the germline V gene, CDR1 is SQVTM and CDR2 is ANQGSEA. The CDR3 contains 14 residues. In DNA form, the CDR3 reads TGCAGCGTTGAAGGCGGGACAGAGATTTACGAGCAGTACTTC. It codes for CSVEGGTEIYEQYF.

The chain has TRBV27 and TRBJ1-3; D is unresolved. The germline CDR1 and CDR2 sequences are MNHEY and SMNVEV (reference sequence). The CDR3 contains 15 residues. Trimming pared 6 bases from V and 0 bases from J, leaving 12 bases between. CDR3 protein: CASSLSVNSGNTIYF. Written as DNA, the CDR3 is TGTGCCAGCAGCCTCTCGGTAAACTCTGGAAACACCATATATTTT.

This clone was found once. The CDR3 loop is CASSRFKQGLKTQYF. The CDR3 DNA reads TGTGCCAGTAGTAGATTTAAACAGGGGTTGAAGACCCAGTACTTC. This sequence joins TRBV19 and TRBJ2-5; TRBD1 aligns across 7 bases. The trim removed 4 bases at V and 6 bases at J, leaving 11 bases unmatched. The germline V gene encodes CDR1 LNHDA and CDR2 SQIVND (reference sequence). The CDR3 runs 15 residues.

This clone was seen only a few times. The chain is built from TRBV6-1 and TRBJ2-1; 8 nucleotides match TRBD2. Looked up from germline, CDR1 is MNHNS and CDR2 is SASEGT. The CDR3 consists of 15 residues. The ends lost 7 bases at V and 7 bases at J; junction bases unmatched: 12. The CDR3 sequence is CASTRGSGRVNEQFF. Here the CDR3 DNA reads TGTGCCAGCACCCGAGGGAGCGGGAGAGTAAATGAGCAGTTCTTC.

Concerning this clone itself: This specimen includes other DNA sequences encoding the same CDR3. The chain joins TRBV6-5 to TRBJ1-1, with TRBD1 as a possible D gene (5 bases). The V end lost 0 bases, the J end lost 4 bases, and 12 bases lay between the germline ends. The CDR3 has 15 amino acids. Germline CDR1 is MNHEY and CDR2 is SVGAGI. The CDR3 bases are TGTGCCAGCAGTTACTCCCGACAGCTGCCCACTGAAGCTTTCTTT. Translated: CASSYSRQLPTEAFF.

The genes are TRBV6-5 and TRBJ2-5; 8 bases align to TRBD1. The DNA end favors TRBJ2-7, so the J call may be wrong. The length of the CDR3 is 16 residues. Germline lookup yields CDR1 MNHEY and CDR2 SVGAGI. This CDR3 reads CASSYSSGGRSDEQYF. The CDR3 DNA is TGTGCCAGCAGTTACTCTTCAGGGGGCCGTAGCGACGAGCAGTACTTC.

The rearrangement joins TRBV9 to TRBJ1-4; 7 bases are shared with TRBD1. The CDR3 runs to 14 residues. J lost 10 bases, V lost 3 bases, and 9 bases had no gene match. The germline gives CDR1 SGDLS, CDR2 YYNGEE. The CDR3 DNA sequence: TGTGCCAGCAGCGATCGACAGGGCCCAGGAAAACTGTTTTTT. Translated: CASSDRQGPGKLFF.

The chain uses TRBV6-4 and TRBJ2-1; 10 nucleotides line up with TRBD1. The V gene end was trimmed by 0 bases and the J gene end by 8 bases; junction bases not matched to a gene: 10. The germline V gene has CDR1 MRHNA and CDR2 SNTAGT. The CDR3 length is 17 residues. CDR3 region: CASSDSAGGQGSHEQFF. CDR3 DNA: TGTGCCAGCAGTGACTCTGCGGGGGGACAGGGGAGTCATGAGCAGTTCTTC.